These 27 T cell receptor beta chains came from one sample sequenced in a study of T cell repertoires in aging, cancer and after chemotherapy. The template was genomic DNA from peripheral blood, not RNA. Rearranged V-D-J TRB sequences were amplified with a mixed TRB-A/B primer pool. TCRdb analysed the multiplex PCR reads with MiXCR anew, one entry per CDR3 protein. The data hold under 6,000 distinct CDR3 sequences, with 25% to 30% observed a single time. The sample consisted of blood. These receptors were collected from a human donor with a solid tumor.

The genes are TRBV12-3 or TRBV12-4 and TRBJ2-1; the match to TRBD2 covers 8 bases. There are 18 residues in the CDR3. V gave up 6 bases and J gave up 0 bases; unmatched junction bases: 13. The CDR3 here is CASSSFSFGTSSYNEQFF. Here the CDR3 DNA reads TGTGCCAGCAGCTCGTTTTCCTTTGGGACTAGCTCCTACAATGAGCAGTTCTTC.

This clonotype was detected a few times. The CDR3 protein is CASSDGADTGELFF. The CDR3 coding sequence is TGCGCCAGCAGTGATGGGGCGGACACCGGGGAGCTGTTTTTT. This sequence joins TRBV10-2 and TRBJ2-2, with D possibly TRBD1 on 5 matching bases. There are 14 residues in the CDR3. Germline lookup yields CDR1 WSHSY and CDR2 SAAADI. The V end lost 3 bases, the J end lost 3 bases, and 8 bases lay between the germline ends.

This clonotype was seen a handful of times. The chain links TRBV6-5 to TRBJ1-1; the D gene is possibly TRBD1 (6 bases). The CDR3 loop spans 12 amino acids. V was shortened by 9 bases and J by 5 bases, with 13 bases between the two germline ends. The germline V gene encodes CDR1 MNHEY and CDR2 SVGAGI. CDR3 sequence reads: CASYREGTEAFF. In DNA, the CDR3 is TGTGCCAGTTACAGGGAAGGGACTGAAGCTTTCTTT.

The chain has TRBV28 and TRBJ1-1; 10 positions match TRBD1. The V segment lost 7 bases and the J segment 5 bases; nucleotides outside the gene matches: 13. The CDR3 totals 16 residues. Germline lookup yields CDR1 MDHEN and CDR2 SYDVKM. The CDR3 DNA is TGTGCCAGCACCCTCGTGGGGACAGGGGAGAAAACTGAAGCTTTCTTT. Its protein is CASTLVGTGEKTEAFF.

A few counts support this clonotype. V gene TRBV27 combines with J gene TRBJ1-4; 7 bases align to TRBD1. CDR3 length: 15 residues. V lost 4 bases and J lost 7; bases outside the gene matches: 9. Germline V gene lookup returns CDR1 MNHEY and CDR2 SMNVEV (reference sequence). Here the CDR3 DNA reads TGTGCCAGCAGTTCGACAGGGAAAGGAGGTGAAAAACTGTTTTTT. Protein sequence: CASSSTGKGGEKLFF.

The CDR3 DNA reads TGTGCCAGCAGCTTAGCGAACGGGAACGGGGAGCTGTTTTTT. It is translated as CASSLANGNGELFF. This chain joins TRBV7-6 and TRBJ2-2; possible D gene TRBD2, 5 bases. CDR1 and CDR2 (germline): SGHVS, FNYEAQ. V was clipped by 0 bases and J by 7 bases, with 9 bases between them. The CDR3 consists of 14 residues.

The chain's CDR3 is CATGDQPQHF. For the CDR3, the DNA is TGTGCCACCGGTGACCAGCCCCAGCATTTT. The chain has TRBV15 and TRBJ1-5; D is unclear. This CDR3 has 10 amino acids. V lost 8 bases, J lost 7 bases, and 6 bases lay in between. Per the germline V gene, CDR1 is LNHNV and CDR2 is YYDKDF (reference sequence).

By sample share, this clonotype is medium-sized. The rearrangement joins TRBV20-1 to TRBJ2-3; D may be TRBD1 (5 bases). CDR1 and CDR2 from the germline V gene are DFQATT and SNEGSKA (reference sequence). Trimming removed 7 bases at V and 0 bases at J, with 8 bases between. The CDR3 extends over 12 amino acids. The CDR3 sequence: CSVQDSTDTQYF. CDR3 coding DNA: TGCAGTGTACAGGATAGCACAGATACGCAGTATTTT.

This clonotype was seen only a few times. The chain has TRBV10-1 and TRBJ1-2; no clear D gene. The CDR3 is 13 residues long. CDR1 and CDR2 from the germline V gene are WNHNN and SYGVQD (reference sequence). V dropped 3 bases and J dropped 2 bases, with 7 bases sitting between them. The CDR3: CASSEHFNYGYTF. The CDR3 nucleotides read TGCGCCAGCAGTGAACACTTCAACTATGGCTACACCTTC.

Only a few counts were recorded for this clonotype. V gene TRBV11-1 combines with J gene TRBJ2-7, with D unclear. Looked up from germline, CDR1 is SGHAT and CDR2 is FQDESV (reference sequence). The length of the CDR3 is 15 residues. Trimming removed 0 bases at V and 0 bases at J, with 9 bases between. The DNA for the CDR3 is TGTGCCAGCAGCTTAGCTGGGGATAGCTCCTACGAGCAGTACTTC. Translation gives CASSLAGDSSYEQYF. Full variable domain (outside the CDR3, taken from reference TRBV11-1 and TRBJ2-7): EAEVAQSPRYKITEKSQAVAFWCDPISGHATLYWYRQILGQGPELLVQFQDESVVDDSQLPKDRFSAERLKGVDSTLKIQPAELGDSAMYLCASSLAGDSSYEQYFGPGTRLTVT.

The CDR3 region is CSAGVGYNSPLHF. The CDR3 DNA follows: TGCAGTGCAGGGGTTGGCTATAATTCACCCCTCCACTTT. The V call is TRBV20-1, the J call TRBJ1-6; a possible D gene is TRBD1 (5 bases). The germline V gene has CDR1 DFQATT and CDR2 SNEGSKA (reference sequence). The V and J ends lost 6 bases and 3 bases respectively, with 9 bases between them. The CDR3 has 13 amino acids.

In its sample, this clonotype was seen a few times. Germline and junction disagree at one end, which may indicate a read error. J is TRBJ2-7 and V is TRBV7-2, with 10 bases matching TRBD2. CDR1 is SGHTA and CDR2 is FQGNSA in the germline V gene. The CDR3 consists of 15 residues. CDR3 in amino acids: CASSLAGGRSYEQYF. The CDR3 bases are TGTGCCAGCAGTTTAGCGGGGGGCCGTTCCTACGAGCAGTACTTC. Combining the CDR3 with reference TRBV7-2 and TRBJ2-7 gives the whole variable domain GAGVSQSPSNKVTEKGKDVELRCDPISGHTALYWYRQSLGQGLEFLIYFQGNSAPDKSGLPSDRFSAERTGGSVSTLTIQRTQQEDSAVYLCASSLAGGRSYEQYFGPGTRLTVT.

This chain connects TRBV7-6 to TRBJ2-7; 8 bases map to TRBD2. Germline V lookup: CDR1 SGHVS, CDR2 FNYEAQ. Germline trimming cut 6 bases from V and 6 bases from J; bases unmatched to any gene: 13. This CDR3 comprises 15 residues. CDR3 in amino acids: CASSLYTGGGVEQYF. In nucleotides, the CDR3 is TGTGCCAGCAGTCTATATACGGGGGGGGGAGTCGAGCAGTACTTC. The full variable domain, rest sourced from reference TRBV7-6 and TRBJ2-7, is GAGVSQSPRYKVTKRGQDVALRCDPISGHVSLYWYRQALGQGPEFLTYFNYEAQQDKSGLPNDRFSAERPEGSISTLTIQRTEQRDSAMYRCASSLYTGGGVEQYFGPGTRLTVT.

There are a few counts of this clonotype. This chain connects TRBV7-6 to TRBJ2-7; 7 nucleotides match TRBD2. Germline V gives CDR1 SGHVS, CDR2 FNYEAQ. The junction had 5 bases not matched to a gene; V was cut back by 1 base and J by 5 bases. This CDR3 has 14 amino acids. This CDR3 is CASSLGRGYDEQYF. The CDR3 DNA sequence: TGTGCCAGCAGCTTAGGGCGGGGGTACGACGAGCAGTACTTC.

The rearrangement joins TRBV25-1 to TRBJ2-1; D gene uncertain. The germline V gene has CDR1 MGHDK and CDR2 SYGVNS. CDR3 length: 16 residues. The V end lost 7 bases, the J end lost 0 bases, and 16 bases lay between the germline ends. CDR3 DNA sequence: TGTGCCAGCACCCCGATGGTATCTAGCTCCTACAATGAGCAGTTCTTC. It codes for CASTPMVSSSYNEQFF.

This rearrangement joins TRBV6-1 to TRBJ2-2; 16 positions agree with TRBD2. The CDR3 is made up of 18 amino acids. Per germline, CDR1 MNHNS and CDR2 SASEGT. V lost 5 bases, J lost 5 bases, and 8 bases stayed unmatched. CDR3 region: CASSTGLAGGWGTGELFF. CDR3 sequence (DNA): TGTGCCAGCAGTACGGGACTAGCGGGAGGGTGGGGGACCGGGGAGCTGTTTTTT.

The V call is TRBV7-9, the J call TRBJ1-4; TRBD1 matches 7 bases. CDR3 size: 19 residues. Unmatched junction bases numbered 23, after V lost 5 bases and J lost 8 bases. Germline values: CDR1 SEHNR, CDR2 FQNEAQ (reference sequence). Here the CDR3 DNA reads TGTGCCAGCAGCCTCCCGACTGGGACAGAAAGTCTCTCTCGGGAAAAACTGTTTTTT. The encoded protein is CASSLPTGTESLSREKLFF.

The chain joins TRBV18 to TRBJ1-1; 8 bases are a match to TRBD1. CDR3 length: 14 residues. Germline loops: CDR1 KGHSH, CDR2 LQKENI. V dropped 6 bases and J dropped 6; count of bases not matched to a gene: 9. CDR3 DNA: TGTGCCAGCTCTCCCAGGGGGCAGGAGTCTGAAGCTTTCTTT. It is translated as CASSPRGQESEAFF.

V gene TRBV11-3 combines with J gene TRBJ1-1, with a tentative D call TRBD1 (6 bases). The germline gives CDR1 SGHNT, CDR2 YENEEA. Trimming left V 1 base short and J 3 bases short, with 12 bases between. There are 15 residues in the CDR3. The CDR3 DNA follows: TGTGCCAGCAGCTTAGGGGGGGCAACGGACACTGAAGCTTTCTTT. It encodes CASSLGGATDTEAFF.

V is TRBV19 and J is TRBJ1-2; D call uncertain. This CDR3 has 15 amino acids. CDR1 LNHDA and CDR2 SQIVND come from the germline V gene (reference sequence). V was shortened by 6 bases and J by 2 bases, with 16 bases between the two germline ends. The CDR3 region has the DNA TGTGCCAGTAGCCAGGTCCCAGGTGGCAACTATGGCTACACCTTC. Protein sequence: CASSQVPGGNYGYTF.

The CDR3 DNA sequence: TGTGCCAGTAGTAGCTCTGCCGCAGGCCTCCATGAGCAGTTCTTC. This encodes CASSSSAAGLHEQFF. The chain combines TRBV19 with TRBJ2-1; D is undetermined. V was pared by 4 bases and J by 8 bases, with 18 bases between. CDR3 length: 15 amino acids. Germline V gene sequence: CDR1 LNHDA, CDR2 SQIVND (reference sequence).

By sample share, this clonotype is medium-sized. V gene TRBV7-3 combines with J gene TRBJ2-3, with TRBD2 identical over 10 bases. This CDR3 is 19 amino acids long. Germline loops: CDR1 SGHTA, CDR2 FQGTGA. The V gene end was trimmed by 6 bases and the J gene end by 0 bases; junction bases not matched to a gene: 15. The CDR3 sequence is CASSLVALAGTTSTDTQYF. The DNA for the CDR3 is TGTGCCAGCAGTCTGGTAGCACTAGCGGGAACTACTAGCACAGATACGCAGTATTTT.

The chain employs TRBV6-5 and TRBJ2-1; a possible D gene is TRBD1 (7 bases). The CDR3 has 13 residues. Germline V gene data show CDR1 as MNHEY and CDR2 as SVGAGI. V was cut by 5 bases and J by 7 bases, with 12 bases left in between. CDR3 nucleotides: TGTGCCAGCAGTCGACAGGGAGGTAATGAGCAGTTCTTC. Residues: CASSRQGGNEQFF.

In DNA form, the CDR3 reads TGTGCCAGCAGCAAACTTTCCGGGACGGTTTCCTACGAGCAGTACTTC. Translating gives CASSKLSGTVSYEQYF. The chain uses TRBV11-1 and TRBJ2-7; TRBD1 or TRBD2 may be the D gene (5 bases each). The V end lost 5 bases, the J end lost 1 base, and 18 bases lay between the germline ends. Per the germline V gene, CDR1 is SGHAT and CDR2 is FQDESV (reference sequence). The CDR3 spans 16 residues.

On this clonotype itself: The junction and the germline gene differ at one end; a read error may be behind it. The chain links TRBV20-1 to TRBJ2-3; TRBD2 agrees at 8 bases. From germline, CDR1 is DFQATT and CDR2 SNEGSKA (reference sequence). The CDR3 sequence is 15 residues long. Written as DNA, the CDR3 is TGCAGTGCTACAAGATCTAGCGGGTTCGCAGATGCGCAGTATTTT. This codes for CSATRSSGFADAQYF.

This clonotype is medium-sized. The chain is built from TRBV6-5 and TRBJ1-6, with D perhaps TRBD1 (5 bases). V lost 0 bases and J lost 9, with 12 bases in between. Germline CDR1 reads MNHEY; CDR2 reads SVGAGI. CDR3 length equals 15 residues. DNA for the CDR3: TGTGCCAGCAGTTACTCGGCAGGGCGGAGTTCACCCCTCCACTTT. This sequence encodes CASSYSAGRSSPLHF.

This clonotype is deemed medium-sized (0.01 to 0.1%). The V gene is TRBV6-5, the J gene TRBJ1-3; D perhaps matches TRBD1 (5 bases). Trimming took 5 bases from V and 8 from J, leaving 16 bases between them. The CDR3 covers 14 residues. The germline V gene has CDR1 MNHEY and CDR2 SVGAGI. Written as DNA, the CDR3 is TGTGCCAGCAGTAGAGGGACGGTGGAGGACACCATATATTTT. Its translation: CASSRGTVEDTIYF.